This TCR beta chain was identified in a study of T cell responses to AZD1222 COVID-19 vaccine. This CDR3 is 14 amino acids long. Trimming pared 0 bases from V and 8 bases from J, leaving 13 bases between. The germline CDR1 and CDR2 sequences are LGHDT and YNNKEL (reference sequence). As to this clone: Its cognate antigen is unknown.

The repertoire was sequenced with immunoSEQ multiplex PCR; TCRdb's copy has only in-frame clones and lacks some. The data contain roughly 49,000 clones, roughly 80% of them singletons. Study-wide results and caveats: Possibly, clonal diversity was underestimated; donors were largely white British and included more females.

This material consisted of peripheral blood, taken on day 0 of MenACWY control vaccination. The chain uses TRBV3-1 (or the pseudogene TRBV3-2) and TRBJ1-2; D might be TRBD1 (6 bases). The source is an adult in good health. The CDR3 sequence is CASSQDLGARGYTF. The CDR3 DNA follows: TGTGCCAGCAGCCAAGATTTGGGGGCTCGGGGCTACACCTTC.